This TCR beta chain was sequenced in a study of spatial heterogeneity in lung cancer. Time point reported: blood at routine non-recurrence follow-up after resection. Ten or more counts support this clonotype. V shed 0 bases and J shed 1 base, with 6 bases lying between them. The CDR3 contains 14 residues. Germline V gene lookup returns CDR1 WNHNN and CDR2 SYGVQD (reference sequence). MiXCR, applied by TCRdb to the 5' RACE reads, yields one record per CDR3 protein. The table includes roughly 120,000 distinct CDR3 sequences, approximately 11% detected once. The receptor comes from a female donor with early-stage non-small cell lung cancer. The sample in question was PBMCs, obtained at follow-up. The rearrangement uses TRBV10-1 and TRBJ2-5, with D hard to call. Here the CDR3 reads CASSESDSQETQYF. Written as DNA, the CDR3 is TGCGCCAGCAGTGAGTCCGACTCCCAAGAGACCCAGTACTTC.